This T cell receptor (beta chain) is drawn from a study of Ad26.COV2.S vaccination and SARS-CoV-2 variants. The study, taken as a whole, reports: Spike-specific TCR breadth was greater in vaccine than placebo recipients.

As to this clone: The antigen is not known.

Using immunoSEQ multiplex PCR, the repertoire was profiled, and TCRdb retains in-frame clones only, with some absent. The repertoire holds hundreds of thousands of clones, about 89% seen once, with approximately 1.5% in the top ten. Trimming shortened V by 6 bases and J by 3 bases, and 11 bases separated the two germline ends. The CDR3 has 13 amino acids. Treatment specified: 19 received Ad26.COV2.S at low or high dose, single or two shots; several received placebo; per-sample allocation not given. Day 63 after the first injection of vaccine or placebo was the sampling time. The sample consisted of peripheral blood, taken in a trial of Ad26.COV2.S vaccine versus placebo. The source is a person between 18 and 60 years old who received the Ad26.COV2.S COVID-19 vaccine or a placebo. The chain carries TRBV12-3 or TRBV12-4 and TRBJ2-5, with a weak D call TRBD2 (6 bases). The DNA for the CDR3 is TGTGCCAGCAGAACGACTAGAAAAGAGACCCAGTACTTC. This translates into CASRTTRKETQYF.